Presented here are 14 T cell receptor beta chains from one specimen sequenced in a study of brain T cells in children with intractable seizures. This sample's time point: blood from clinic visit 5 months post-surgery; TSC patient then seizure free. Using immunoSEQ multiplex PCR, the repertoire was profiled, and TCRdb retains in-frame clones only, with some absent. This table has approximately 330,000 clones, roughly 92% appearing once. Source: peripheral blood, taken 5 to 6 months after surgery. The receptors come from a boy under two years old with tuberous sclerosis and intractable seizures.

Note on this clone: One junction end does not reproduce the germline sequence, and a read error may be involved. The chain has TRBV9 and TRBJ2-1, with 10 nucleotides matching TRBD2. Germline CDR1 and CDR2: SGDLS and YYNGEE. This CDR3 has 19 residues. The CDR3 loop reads CASSVANSGGTSVYHEQFF. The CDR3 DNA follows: TGTGCCAGCAGCGTAGCTAATTCGGGGGGGACTAGCGTCTACCATGAGCAGTTCTTC.

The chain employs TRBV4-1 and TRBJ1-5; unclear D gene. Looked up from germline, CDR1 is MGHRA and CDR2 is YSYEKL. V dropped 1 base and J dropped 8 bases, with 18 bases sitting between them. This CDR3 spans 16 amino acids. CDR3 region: CASSQVGNPGIEPQHF. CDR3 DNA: TGCGCCAGCAGCCAAGTGGGGAATCCGGGGATTGAGCCCCAGCATTTT.

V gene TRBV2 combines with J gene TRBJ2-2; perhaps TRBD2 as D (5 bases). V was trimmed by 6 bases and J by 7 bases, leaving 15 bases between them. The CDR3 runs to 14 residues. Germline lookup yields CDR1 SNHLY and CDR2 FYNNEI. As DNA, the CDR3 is TGTGCCAGCAGAGTCCGGGGTAGAGACGGGGAGCTGTTTTTT. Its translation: CASRVRGRDGELFF.

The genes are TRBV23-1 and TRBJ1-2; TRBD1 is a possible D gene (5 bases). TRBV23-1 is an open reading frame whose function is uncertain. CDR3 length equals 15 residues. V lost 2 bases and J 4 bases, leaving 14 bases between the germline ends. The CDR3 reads CASSQPPRGLYGYTF. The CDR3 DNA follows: TGCGCCAGCAGTCAACCCCCTCGGGGCCTCTATGGCTACACCTTC.

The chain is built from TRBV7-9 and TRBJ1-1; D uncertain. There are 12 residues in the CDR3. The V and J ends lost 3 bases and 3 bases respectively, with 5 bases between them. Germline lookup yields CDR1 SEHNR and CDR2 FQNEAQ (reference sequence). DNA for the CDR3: TGTGCCAGCAGCTTTCTGGACACTGAAGCTTTCTTT. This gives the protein CASSFLDTEAFF.

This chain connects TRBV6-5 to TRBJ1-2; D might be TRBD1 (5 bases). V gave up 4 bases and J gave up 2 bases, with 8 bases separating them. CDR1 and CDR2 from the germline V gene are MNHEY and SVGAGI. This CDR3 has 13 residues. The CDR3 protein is CASSWRDNYGYTF. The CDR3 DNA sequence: TGTGCCAGCAGTTGGAGGGACAACTATGGCTACACCTTC.

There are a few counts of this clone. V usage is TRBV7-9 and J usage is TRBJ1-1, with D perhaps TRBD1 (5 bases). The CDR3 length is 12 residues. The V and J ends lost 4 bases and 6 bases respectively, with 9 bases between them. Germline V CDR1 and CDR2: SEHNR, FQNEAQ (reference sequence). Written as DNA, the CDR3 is TGTGCCAGCAGCTCTGGACACGCTGAAGCTTTCTTT. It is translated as CASSSGHAEAFF.

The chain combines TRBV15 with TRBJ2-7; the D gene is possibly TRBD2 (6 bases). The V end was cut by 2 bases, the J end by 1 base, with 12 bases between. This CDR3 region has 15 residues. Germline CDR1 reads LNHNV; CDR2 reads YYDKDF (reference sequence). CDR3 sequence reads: CATSRIPAGSYEQYF. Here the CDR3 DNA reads TGTGCCACCAGCAGAATACCGGCGGGGTCCTACGAGCAGTACTTC.

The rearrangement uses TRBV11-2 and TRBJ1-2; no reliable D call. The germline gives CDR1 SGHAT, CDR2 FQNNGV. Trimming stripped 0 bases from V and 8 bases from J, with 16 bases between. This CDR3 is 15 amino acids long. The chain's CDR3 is CASSLDLTRGRGYTF. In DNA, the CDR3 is TGTGCCAGCAGCTTAGATCTAACACGGGGAAGGGGCTACACCTTC.

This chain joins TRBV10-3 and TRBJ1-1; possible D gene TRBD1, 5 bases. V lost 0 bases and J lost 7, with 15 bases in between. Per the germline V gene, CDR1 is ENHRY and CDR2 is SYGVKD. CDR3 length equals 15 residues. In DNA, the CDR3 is TGTGCCATCAGTGAGTCGGTTATTTTGACAGATGAAGCTTTCTTT. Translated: CAISESVILTDEAFF.

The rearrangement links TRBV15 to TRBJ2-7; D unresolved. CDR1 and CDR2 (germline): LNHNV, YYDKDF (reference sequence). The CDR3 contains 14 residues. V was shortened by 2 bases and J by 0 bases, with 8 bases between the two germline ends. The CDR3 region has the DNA TGTGCCACCAGCAGAAGTTACGACTCCTACGAGCAGTACTTC. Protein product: CATSRSYDSYEQYF.

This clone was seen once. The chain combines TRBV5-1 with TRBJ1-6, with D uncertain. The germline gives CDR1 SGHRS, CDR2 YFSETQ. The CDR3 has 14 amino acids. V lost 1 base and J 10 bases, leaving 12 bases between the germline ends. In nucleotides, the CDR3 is TGCGCCAGCAGCTTGAGGAGGGAAGGGTCACCCCTCCACTTT. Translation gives CASSLRREGSPLHF.

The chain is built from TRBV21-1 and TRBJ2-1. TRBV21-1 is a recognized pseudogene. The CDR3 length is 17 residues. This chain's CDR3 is CASSKGFNGARGNEQFF. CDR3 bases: TGTGCCAGCAGCAAAGGATTCAATGGGGCCCGAGGGAATGAGCAGTTCTTC.

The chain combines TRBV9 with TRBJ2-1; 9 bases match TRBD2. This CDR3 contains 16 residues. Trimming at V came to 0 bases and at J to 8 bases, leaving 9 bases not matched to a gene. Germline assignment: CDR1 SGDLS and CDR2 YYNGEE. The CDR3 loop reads CASSVGLAGEYHEQFF. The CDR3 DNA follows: TGTGCCAGCAGCGTAGGGTTAGCGGGAGAATACCATGAGCAGTTCTTC.